Listed below are T cell receptor beta chains from one sample, sequenced in a study of PD-1 blockade in classical Hodgkin lymphoma. Repertoires were generated with immunoSEQ multiplex PCR, while TCRdb's copy carries only in-frame clones and drops some. The sample holds 30,000 to 40,000 clones, roughly 90% seen once. The material sequenced was CD4+ T cells from blood, taken before the fourth cycle of nivolumab. These receptors all come from a human donor with classical Hodgkin lymphoma. CDR3s include the opening cysteine and the closing phenylalanine or tryptophan. D genes are given only for firm matches. Some rows have no size entry. The others give once, few or many, or a class for an expanded clone.

-,TRBJ1-3,-,TRBV5-1,CASSQQGGNTIYF,TGCGCCAGCAGCCAGCAGGGTGGAAACACCATATATTTT
-,TRBJ2-1,TRBD2,TRBV27,CASSQSDLAGGPSGQFF,TGTGCCAGCAGTCAATCCGACCTAGCGGGAGGGCCGAGCGGGCAGTTCTTC
-,TRBJ1-2,-,TRBV28,CATDRNYGYTF,TGTGCCACAGACCGCAACTATGGCTACACCTTC
-,TRBJ2-3,-,TRBV7-6,CASSPWRVPDTQYF,TGTGCCAGCAGCCCTTGGAGGGTCCCAGATACGCAGTATTTT
-,TRBJ2-2,-,TRBV28,CASSPPGITGELFF,TGTGCCAGCAGTCCCCCCGGGATCACCGGGGAGCTGTTTTTT
-,TRBJ2-7,TRBD2,TRBV30,CAWRLAGSYEQYF,TGTGCCTGGAGACTAGCGGGGTCCTACGAGCAGTACTTC
-,TRBJ1-2,-,TRBV6-5,CASSPDSLYGYTF,TGTGCCAGCAGTCCTGACAGCCTCTATGGCTACACCTTC
-,TRBJ2-7,TRBD1,TRBV4-2,CASSQDAGTGARYEQYF,TGTGCCAGCAGCCAGGATGCCGGGACAGGGGCTCGTTACGAGCAGTACTTC
-,TRBJ2-1,TRBD2,TRBV2,CASTDPRTSGSSYNEQFF,TGTGCCAGCACCGACCCACGGACTAGCGGGAGTAGCTACAATGAGCAGTTCTTC
once,TRBJ1-2,-,TRBV19,CASSIKGGMPGYTF,TGTGCCAGTAGTATTAAAGGGGGAATGCCCGGCTACACCTTC
-,TRBJ1-1,-,TRBV30,CAWSLGIEAFF,TGTGCCTGGAGTTTAGGGATTGAAGCTTTCTTT
-,TRBJ2-1,-,TRBV6-5,CASSYAGLPYNEQFF,TGTGCCAGCAGTTACGCTGGACTACCCTACAATGAGCAGTTCTTC
once,TRBJ2-3,TRBD2,TRBV10-3,CAISVPSGSTDTQYF,TGTGCCATCAGTGTACCTAGCGGGAGCACAGATACGCAGTATTTT
-,TRBJ1-2,-,TRBV28,CASENAGQIYGYTF,TGTGCCAGCGAAAACGCGGGACAAATCTATGGCTACACCTTC
-,TRBJ1-6,-,TRBV5-4,CASSSLGGGMSPLHF,TGTGCCAGCAGCTCCCTCGGCGGGGGAATGTCACCCCTCCACTTT
-,TRBJ1-2,-,TRBV19,CASSTGDRNYGYTF,TGTGCCAGTAGTACTGGGGACCGTAACTATGGCTACACCTTC
once,TRBJ1-2,TRBD1,TRBV28,CASTDQGAHGYTF,TGTGCCAGCACGGACCAGGGGGCGCATGGCTACACCTTC
-,TRBJ1-3,-,TRBV18,CASSPIPDTGTSGNTIYF,TGTGCCAGCTCTCCCATCCCCGACACCGGGACAAGTGGAAACACCATATATTTT
-,TRBJ2-1,-,TRBV7-8,CASSLGVGGKLDEQFF,TGTGCCAGCAGCTTAGGAGTAGGGGGGAAGTTAGATGAGCAGTTCTTC
-,TRBJ1-5,-,TRBV19,CASSGGGEYQPQHF,TGTGCCAGTAGCGGTGGAGGAGAGTATCAGCCCCAGCATTTT
-,TRBJ2-7,-,TRBV7-8,CASSLAGGGAYEQYF,TGTGCCAGCAGCTTAGCAGGAGGGGGCGCCTACGAGCAGTACTTC
-,TRBJ1-1,-,TRBV27,CASSLVTNTEAFF,TGTGCCAGCAGTTTGGTTACGAACACTGAAGCTTTCTTT
once,TRBJ2-7,-,TRBV5-4,CASSLEQAYEQYF,TGTGCCAGCAGCTTGGAACAAGCCTACGAGCAGTACTTC
-,TRBJ2-2,-,TRBV27,CASSFLNTGELFF,TGTGCCAGCAGTTTCTTGAACACCGGGGAGCTGTTTTTT
-,TRBJ1-1,TRBD1,TRBV5-1,CASSLGQGTRNTEAFF,TGCGCCAGCAGCCTCGGACAGGGAACCAGGAACACTGAAGCTTTCTTT
-,TRBJ2-1,TRBD2,TRBV7-2,CASSLSGRARGEQFF,TGTGCCAGCAGCTTATCCGGGAGGGCGCGGGGTGAGCAGTTCTTC
-,TRBJ2-7,TRBD1,TRBV6-1,CASRGTWTGGQGYF,TGTGCCAGCAGAGGGACCTGGACAGGTGGCCAGGGGTACTTC
-,TRBJ2-3,-,TRBV7-6,CASTILGLEADTQYF,TGTGCCAGCACTATTTTAGGTCTAGAGGCAGATACGCAGTATTTT
once,TRBJ1-1,TRBD1,TRBV29-1,CSLEGGERAFF,TGCAGTCTAGAAGGGGGCGAGAGAGCTTTCTTT
-,TRBJ1-3,-,TRBV6-6,CASSYSGALSGNTIYF,TGTGCCAGCAGTTACTCCGGGGCTCTCTCTGGAAACACCATATATTTT
-,TRBJ2-1,TRBD1,TRBV19,CASSISGQGTYNEQFF,TGTGCCAGTAGTATATCCGGACAGGGGACCTACAATGAGCAGTTCTTC
-,TRBJ1-2,-,TRBV28,CASSLGSANYGYTF,TGTGCCAGCAGTTTGGGATCGGCTAACTATGGCTACACCTTC
-,TRBJ2-3,TRBD1,TRBV5-1,CASTPAGQETDTQYF,TGCGCCAGCACCCCCGCGGGACAGGAGACGGATACGCAGTATTTT